A selection of T cell receptor beta chains follows, all from one sample in a study of blood T cells in healthy people across ages. TCRdb redid the calling of the 5' RACE reads with MiXCR, one entry per CDR3 protein. The sample records about a million distinct CDR3 sequences, 35% to 40% being singletons. The sample consisted of blood. These receptors were taken from a man aged 18 to 35 in good health. Both conserved end residues are part of each CDR3. D genes are given only for firm matches. Expanded clones get a size class; other rows say once, few or many, or leave the size out.

size,length,J,V,D,DNA,CDR3
few,16,TRBJ1-5,TRBV15,NA,TGTGCCACCAGCGGTACGACCCCGTCCCGCCATCAGCCCCAGCATTTT,CATSGTTPSRHQPQHF
NA,14,TRBJ2-5,TRBV7-9,NA,TGTGCCAGCATCCTTGGGACTGGAAACAATGAGCAGTACTTC,CASILGTGNNEQYF
NA,13,TRBJ1-6,TRBV7-2,NA,TGTGCCAGCAGCTCCGCCGGTGGTTCACCCCTCCACTTT,CASSSAGGSPLHF
NA,14,TRBJ2-5,TRBV5-5,NA,TGTGCCAGCGTCGATGGCCAAAAACAAGAGACCCAGTACTTC,CASVDGQKQETQYF
few,13,TRBJ1-5,TRBV7-9,NA,TGTGCCAGCAGCGCCGGACAGAATCAGCCCCAGCATTTT,CASSAGQNQPQHF
NA,14,TRBJ1-6,TRBV11-2,NA,TGTGCCAGCAACTCCTACTTTAATAATTCACCCCTCCACTTT,CASNSYFNNSPLHF
NA,16,TRBJ1-6,TRBV10-3,NA,TGTGCCATCAGTGAGTCGAGTCAGGGAGGAGGTTCACCCCTCCACTTT,CAISESSQGGGSPLHF
NA,13,TRBJ1-1,TRBV7-3,NA,TGTGCCAGCAGCCGTAACAAACAGGGAGAAGCTTTCTTT,CASSRNKQGEAFF
once,16,TRBJ2-1,TRBV20-1,NA,TGCAGTGCTAGACCCCAGGAGCGCTTATCCTACAATGAGCAGTTCTTC,CSARPQERLSYNEQFF
NA,16,TRBJ2-3,TRBV6-5,TRBD1,TGTGCCAGCAGTTCCCTTGACAGGGATGTCACAGATACGCAGTATTTT,CASSSLDRDVTDTQYF
few,13,TRBJ1-6,TRBV10-3,NA,TGTGCCATCAGTGACTTCTTAGAATCACCCCTCCACTTT,CAISDFLESPLHF
few,13,TRBJ1-1,TRBV29-1,NA,TGCAGCGCTACGACAGGATCCGTCACTGAAGCTTTCTTT,CSATTGSVTEAFF
many,14,TRBJ1-2,TRBV10-3,NA,TGTGCCATCAGTGAGAGAGGAGGAAACTATGGCTACACCTTC,CAISERGGNYGYTF
NA,15,TRBJ1-6,TRBV4-1,NA,TGCGCCAGCAGCCAAGATCTGGGGTTCGCATCACCCCTCCACTTT,CASSQDLGFASPLHF
few,14,TRBJ1-4,TRBV7-2,TRBD1,TGTGCCAGCAGCCGAACAGGGGCAGTGGAAAAACTGTTTTTT,CASSRTGAVEKLFF
few,14,TRBJ1-5,TRBV29-1,TRBD1,TGCAGCGTTTCAGGGGGCGATGGCAATCAGCCCCAGCATTTT,CSVSGGDGNQPQHF